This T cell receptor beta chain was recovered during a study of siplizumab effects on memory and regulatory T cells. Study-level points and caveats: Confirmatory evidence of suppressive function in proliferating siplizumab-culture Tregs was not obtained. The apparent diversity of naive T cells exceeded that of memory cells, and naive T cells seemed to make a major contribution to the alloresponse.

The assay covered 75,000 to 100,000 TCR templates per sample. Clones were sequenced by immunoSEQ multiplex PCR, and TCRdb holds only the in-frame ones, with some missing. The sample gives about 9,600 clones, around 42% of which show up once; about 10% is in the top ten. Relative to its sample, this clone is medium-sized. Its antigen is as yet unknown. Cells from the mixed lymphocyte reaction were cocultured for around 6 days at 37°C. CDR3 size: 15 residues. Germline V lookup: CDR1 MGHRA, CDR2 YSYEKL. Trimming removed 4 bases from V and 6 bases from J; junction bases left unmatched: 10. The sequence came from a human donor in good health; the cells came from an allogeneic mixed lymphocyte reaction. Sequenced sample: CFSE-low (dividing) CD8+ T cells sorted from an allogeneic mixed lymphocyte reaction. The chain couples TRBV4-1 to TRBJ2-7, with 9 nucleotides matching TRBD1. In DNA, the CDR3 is TGCGCCAGCAGCCCAGAGGACAGGGGATCCCTCGAGCAGTACTTC. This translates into CASSPEDRGSLEQYF.